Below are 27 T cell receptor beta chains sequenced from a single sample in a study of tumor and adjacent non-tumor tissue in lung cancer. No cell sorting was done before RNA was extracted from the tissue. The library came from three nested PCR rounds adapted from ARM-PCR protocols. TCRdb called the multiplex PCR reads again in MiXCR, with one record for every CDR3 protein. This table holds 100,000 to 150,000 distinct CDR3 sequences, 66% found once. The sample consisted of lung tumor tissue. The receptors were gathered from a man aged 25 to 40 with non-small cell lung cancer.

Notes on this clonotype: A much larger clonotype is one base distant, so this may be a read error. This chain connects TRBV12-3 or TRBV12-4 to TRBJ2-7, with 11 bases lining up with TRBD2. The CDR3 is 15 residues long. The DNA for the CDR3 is TGTGCCAGCAGTTCGATGACTAGCGGGACGTACGAGCAGTGCTTC. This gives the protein CASSSMTSGTYEQCF.

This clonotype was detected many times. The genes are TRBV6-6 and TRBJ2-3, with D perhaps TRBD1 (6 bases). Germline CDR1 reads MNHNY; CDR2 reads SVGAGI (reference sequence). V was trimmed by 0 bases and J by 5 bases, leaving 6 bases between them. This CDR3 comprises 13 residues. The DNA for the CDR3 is TGTGCCAGCAGTTACTCCAGGGGAGATACGCAGTATTTT. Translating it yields CASSYSRGDTQYF.

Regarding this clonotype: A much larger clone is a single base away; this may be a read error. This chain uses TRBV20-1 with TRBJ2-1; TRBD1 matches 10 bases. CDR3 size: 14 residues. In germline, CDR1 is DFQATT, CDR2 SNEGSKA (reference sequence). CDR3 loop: CSAPGQGNYSEQFF. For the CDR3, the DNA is TGCAGTGCCCCGGGACAGGGGAACTACAGTGAGCAGTTCTTC.

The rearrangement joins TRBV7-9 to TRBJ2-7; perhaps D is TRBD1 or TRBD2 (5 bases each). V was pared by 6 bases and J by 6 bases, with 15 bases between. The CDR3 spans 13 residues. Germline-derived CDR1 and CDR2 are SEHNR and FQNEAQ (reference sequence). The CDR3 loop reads CASSRTSGAEQYF. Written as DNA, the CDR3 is TGTGCCAGCAGTCGAACATCCGGGGCCGAGCAGTACTTC.

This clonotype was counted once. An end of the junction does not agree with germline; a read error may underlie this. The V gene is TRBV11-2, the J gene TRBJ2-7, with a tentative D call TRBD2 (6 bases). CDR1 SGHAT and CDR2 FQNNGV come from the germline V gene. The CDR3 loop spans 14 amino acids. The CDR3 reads CTSGPGRTAYEQYF. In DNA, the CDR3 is TGTACCAGCGGGCCGGGGAGGACGGCTTACGAGCAGTACTTC.

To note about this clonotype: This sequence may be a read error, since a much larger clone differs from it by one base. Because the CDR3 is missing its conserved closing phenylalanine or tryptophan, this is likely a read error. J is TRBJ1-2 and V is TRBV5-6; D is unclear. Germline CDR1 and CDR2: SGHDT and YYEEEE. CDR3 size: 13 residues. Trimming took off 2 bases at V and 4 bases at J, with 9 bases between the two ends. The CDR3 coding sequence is TGTGCCAGCAGCTTAGGTGGGTCCTATGGCTACACCTTA. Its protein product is CASSLGGSYGYTL.

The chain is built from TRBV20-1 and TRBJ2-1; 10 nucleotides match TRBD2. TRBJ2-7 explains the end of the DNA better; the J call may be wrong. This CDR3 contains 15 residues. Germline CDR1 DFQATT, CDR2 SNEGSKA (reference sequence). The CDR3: CSTLTGTSVLHKQYF. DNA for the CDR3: TGCAGTACCCTGACCGGGACTAGCGTTCTCCATAAGCAGTACTTC.

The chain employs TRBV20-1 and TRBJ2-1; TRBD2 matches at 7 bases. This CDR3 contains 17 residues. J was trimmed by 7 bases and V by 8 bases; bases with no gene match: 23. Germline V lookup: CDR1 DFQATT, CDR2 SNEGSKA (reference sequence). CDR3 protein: CSSPTSGRVSVRNEQFF. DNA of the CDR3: TGCAGTTCTCCGACTAGTGGGAGGGTTTCGGTGAGGAATGAGCAGTTCTTC.

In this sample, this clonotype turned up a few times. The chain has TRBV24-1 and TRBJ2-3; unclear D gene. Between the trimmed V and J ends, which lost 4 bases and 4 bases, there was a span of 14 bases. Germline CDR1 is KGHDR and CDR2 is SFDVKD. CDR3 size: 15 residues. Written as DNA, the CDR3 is TGTGCCACCAGTGACCCCCGGACCCCGTCAGATACGCAGTATTTT. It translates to CATSDPRTPSDTQYF.

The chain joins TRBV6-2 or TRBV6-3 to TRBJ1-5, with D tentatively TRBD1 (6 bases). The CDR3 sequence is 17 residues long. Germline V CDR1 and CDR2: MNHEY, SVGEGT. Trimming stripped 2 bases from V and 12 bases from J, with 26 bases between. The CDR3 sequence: CASSYLTGPDPGLLQHF. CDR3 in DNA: TGTGCCAGCAGTTACCTGACAGGCCCAGATCCTGGTCTGCTCCAGCATTTT.

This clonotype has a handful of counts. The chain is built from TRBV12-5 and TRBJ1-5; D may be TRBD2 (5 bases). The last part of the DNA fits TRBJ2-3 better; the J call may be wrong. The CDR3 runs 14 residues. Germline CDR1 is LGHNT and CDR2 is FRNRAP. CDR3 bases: TGTGCTAGTGGTTGGACTGGGAGCAATCAGCCCCAGTATTTT. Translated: CASGWTGSNQPQYF.

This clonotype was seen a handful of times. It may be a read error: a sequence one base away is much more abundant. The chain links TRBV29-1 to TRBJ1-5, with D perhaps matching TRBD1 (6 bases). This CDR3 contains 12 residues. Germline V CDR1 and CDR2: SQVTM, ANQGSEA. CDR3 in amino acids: CSVGQVNQPHHF. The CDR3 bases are TGCAGCGTTGGACAGGTGAATCAGCCCCACCATTTT.

DNA for the CDR3: TGCAGTACTATTGGGACTAGCGGGAACAATAAGCCGTTCTTC. It yields the protein CSTIGTSGNNKPFF. The chain carries TRBV20-1 and TRBJ2-1, with 13 bases identical to TRBD2. V dropped 8 bases and J dropped 15; count of bases not matched to a gene: 16. Per germline, CDR1 DFQATT and CDR2 SNEGSKA (reference sequence). The CDR3 has 14 residues.

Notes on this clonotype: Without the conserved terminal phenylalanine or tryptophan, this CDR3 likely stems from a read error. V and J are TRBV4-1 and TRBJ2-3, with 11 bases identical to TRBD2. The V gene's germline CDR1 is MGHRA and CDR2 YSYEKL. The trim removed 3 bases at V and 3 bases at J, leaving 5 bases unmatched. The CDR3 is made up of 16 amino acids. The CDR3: CASSQRTSGYTDTQYL. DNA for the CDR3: TGCGCCAGCAGCCAGCGGACTAGCGGGTATACAGATACGCAGTATTTA.

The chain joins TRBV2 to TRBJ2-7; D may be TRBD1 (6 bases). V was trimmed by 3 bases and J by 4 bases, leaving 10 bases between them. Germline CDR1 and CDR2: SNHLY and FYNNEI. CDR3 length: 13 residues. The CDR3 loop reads CASSEDRVYEQYF. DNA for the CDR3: TGTGCCAGCAGTGAGGACAGAGTTTACGAGCAGTACTTC.

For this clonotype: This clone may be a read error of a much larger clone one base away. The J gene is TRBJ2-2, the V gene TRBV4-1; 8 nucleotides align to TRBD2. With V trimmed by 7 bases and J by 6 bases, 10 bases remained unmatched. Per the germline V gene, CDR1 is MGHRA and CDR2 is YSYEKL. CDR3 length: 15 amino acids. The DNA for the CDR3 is TGCGCCAGCAACCAGAGCGGGAGCAGGGCCGGGGAGCTGTTTTTT. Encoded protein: CASNQSGSRAGELFF.

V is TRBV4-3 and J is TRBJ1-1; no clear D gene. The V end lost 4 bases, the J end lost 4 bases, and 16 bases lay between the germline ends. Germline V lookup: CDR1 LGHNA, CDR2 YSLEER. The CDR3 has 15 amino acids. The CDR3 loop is CASSPILLSPTEAFF. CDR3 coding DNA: TGCGCCAGCAGCCCCATTCTACTGTCGCCCACTGAAGCTTTCTTT.

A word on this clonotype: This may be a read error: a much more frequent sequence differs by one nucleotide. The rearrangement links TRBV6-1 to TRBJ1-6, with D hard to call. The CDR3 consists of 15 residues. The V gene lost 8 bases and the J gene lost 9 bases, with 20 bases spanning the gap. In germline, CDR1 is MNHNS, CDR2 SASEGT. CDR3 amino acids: CASWVAEALGSPLHF. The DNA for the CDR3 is TGTGCCAGCTGGGTCGCGGAGGCTTTAGGTTCACCCCTCCACTTT.

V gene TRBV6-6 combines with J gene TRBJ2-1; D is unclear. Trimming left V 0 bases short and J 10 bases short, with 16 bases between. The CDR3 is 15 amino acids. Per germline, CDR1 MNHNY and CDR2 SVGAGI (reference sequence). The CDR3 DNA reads TGTGCCAGCAGTTACTCGATCATGCCTGATGGGGAGCAGTTCTTC. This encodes CASSYSIMPDGEQFF.

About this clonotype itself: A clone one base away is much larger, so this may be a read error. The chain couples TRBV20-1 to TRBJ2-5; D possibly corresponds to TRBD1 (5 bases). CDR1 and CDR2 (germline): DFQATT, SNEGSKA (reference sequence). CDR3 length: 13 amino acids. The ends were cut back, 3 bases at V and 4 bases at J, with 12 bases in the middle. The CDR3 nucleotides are TGCAGTGCTAGCCCGGCAGGGTTAGAGACCCAGTACTTC. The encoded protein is CSASPAGLETQYF.

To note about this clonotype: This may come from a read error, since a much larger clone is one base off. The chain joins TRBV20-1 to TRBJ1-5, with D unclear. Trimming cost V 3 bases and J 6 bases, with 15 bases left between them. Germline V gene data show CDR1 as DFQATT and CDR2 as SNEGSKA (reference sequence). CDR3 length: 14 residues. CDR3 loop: CSASDPQVVQPQHF. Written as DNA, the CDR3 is TGCAGTGCTAGTGACCCCCAGGTCGTTCAGCCCCAGCATTTT.

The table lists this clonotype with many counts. CDR3 in DNA: TGTGCCAGCTTAGGGCAGCTCCAAGAGACCCAGTACTTC. Translated: CASLGQLQETQYF. The rearrangement joins TRBV6-1 to TRBJ2-5; D is uncertain. Germline CDR1 reads MNHNS; CDR2 reads SASEGT. V was clipped by 8 bases and J by 1 base, with 11 bases between them. The CDR3 length is 13 residues.

The CDR3 coding sequence is TGCAGTGCCGAACTAGCAGGATGTCCCTACGAGCAGTACTTC. The encoded protein is CSAELAGCPYEQYF. The chain couples TRBV20-1 to TRBJ2-7, with D possibly TRBD2 on 6 matching bases. The length of the CDR3 is 14 residues. CDR1 is DFQATT and CDR2 is SNEGSKA in the germline V gene (reference sequence). The V gene lost 6 bases and the J gene lost 2 bases, with 17 bases spanning the gap.

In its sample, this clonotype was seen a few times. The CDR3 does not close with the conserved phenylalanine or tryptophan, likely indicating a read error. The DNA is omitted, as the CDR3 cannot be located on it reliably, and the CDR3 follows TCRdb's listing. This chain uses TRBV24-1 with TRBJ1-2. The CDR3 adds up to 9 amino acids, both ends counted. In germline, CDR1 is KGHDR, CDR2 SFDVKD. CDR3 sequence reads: CATKAGRLV.

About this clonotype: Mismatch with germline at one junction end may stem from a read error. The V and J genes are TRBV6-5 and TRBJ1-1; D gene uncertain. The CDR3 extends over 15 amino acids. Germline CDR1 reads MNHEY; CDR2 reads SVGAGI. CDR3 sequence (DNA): TGTGCCAACAGTTACTCTCGGCCGTCCAGCCCTGAAACTTTCTTT. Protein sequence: CANSYSRPSSPETFF.

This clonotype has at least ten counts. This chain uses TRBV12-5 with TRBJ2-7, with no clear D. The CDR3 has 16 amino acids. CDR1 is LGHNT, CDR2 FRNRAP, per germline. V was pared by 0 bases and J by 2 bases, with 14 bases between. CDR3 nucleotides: TGTGCTAGTGGTTTGGTAAAAAAGGGAAACGCCTACGAGCAGTACTTC. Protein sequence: CASGLVKKGNAYEQYF.

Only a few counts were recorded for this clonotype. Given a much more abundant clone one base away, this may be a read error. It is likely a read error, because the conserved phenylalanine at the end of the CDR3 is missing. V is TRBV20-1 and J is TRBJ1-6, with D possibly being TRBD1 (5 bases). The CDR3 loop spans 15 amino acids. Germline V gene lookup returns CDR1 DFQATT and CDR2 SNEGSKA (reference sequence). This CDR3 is CSARGRGGYNSPLHY. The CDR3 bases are TGCAGTGCCAGAGGGAGGGGTGGGTATAATTCACCCCTCCACTAT.